The rows below give T cell receptor beta chains drawn from one sample of a study of cytomegalovirus exposure and HLA in healthy donors. The data were produced by immunoSEQ multiplex PCR, yet TCRdb's version contains in-frame clones alone and is incomplete. This sample has 250,000 to 350,000 clones, with approximately 90% found just once. Sequenced input: PBMCs. Receptors were obtained from a woman in her thirties in good health and CMV-seropositive. The CDR3 runs from the conserved cysteine through the conserved F or W. Fields, in order: D gene, clone size, V gene, J gene, CDR3 DNA, CDR3 protein. The D gene is left open where the match is weak. Only part of the rows carry a size: once, few, many, or a class if the clone is expanded.

>TRBD1|once|TRBV15|TRBJ1-1
TGTGCCACCAGCAGAAGGACAGGGAAGAACACTGAAGCTTTCTTT
CATSRRTGKNTEAFF
>NA|NA|TRBV29-1|TRBJ2-3
TGCAGCGTTGGGCAGTACACAGATACGCAGTATTTT
CSVGQYTDTQYF
>NA|NA|TRBV10-2|TRBJ1-5
TGCGCCAGCAGTGAAGGGGATCAGCCCCAGCATTTT
CASSEGDQPQHF
>TRBD1|few|TRBV19|TRBJ2-1
TGTGCCAGTAGTATTGGACAGGGGGCTAAGGGTGAGCAGTTCTTC
CASSIGQGAKGEQFF
>NA|NA|TRBV7-9|TRBJ1-2
TGTGCCAGCAGCCGAGGTGGAGGGGCTGAGGGCTACACCTTC
CASSRGGGAEGYTF
>TRBD1|NA|TRBV6-6|TRBJ2-5
TGTGCCAGCAAAAGGACAGGGGAGCTAGAGACCCAGTACTTC
CASKRTGELETQYF
>NA|NA|TRBV25-1|TRBJ2-1
TGTGCCAGCAGTGAAGGCGGAATAAGGAATGAGCAGTTCTTC
CASSEGGIRNEQFF
>TRBD1|NA|TRBV6-5|TRBJ2-7
TGTGCCAGCAGCCGGGGACAGGGAGGGCAGTACTTC
CASSRGQGGQYF
>NA|NA|TRBV18|TRBJ1-3
TGTGCCAGCTCACCGAGCGACAGGTCTGGAAACACCATATATTTT
CASSPSDRSGNTIYF
>NA|NA|TRBV27|TRBJ2-5
TGTGCCAGCAGTAACCCCAATTTTGTTACCAGGGTAGGGGAGACCCAGTACTTC
CASSNPNFVTRVGETQYF
>NA|NA|TRBV28|TRBJ1-1
TGTGCCAGCACCAAAGGAGGGAACACTGAAGCTTTCTTT
CASTKGGNTEAFF
>NA|few|TRBV2|TRBJ1-5
TGTGCCAGCAGTGAAGGGAGGGGCTACAATCAGCCCCAGCATTTT
CASSEGRGYNQPQHF
>NA|NA|TRBV6-1|TRBJ2-7
TGTGCCAGCAGTGAAGGAAGGGCCTACGAGCAGTACTTC
CASSEGRAYEQYF
>NA|NA|TRBV28|TRBJ2-5
TGTGCCAGCAGTTTCCTATGGGAGACCCAGTACTTC
CASSFLWETQYF
>TRBD1|NA|TRBV5-1|TRBJ2-3
TGCGCCAGCACCAAGGGACAGCACACAGATACGCAGTATTTT
CASTKGQHTDTQYF
>TRBD1|NA|TRBV5-1|TRBJ1-6
TGCGCCAGCAGCTTGGCCGTAGGGGGCAGCGATAATTCACCCCTCCACTTT
CASSLAVGGSDNSPLHF
>NA|NA|TRBV2|TRBJ1-2
TGTGCCAGCATATATGGCGGCCCCGTCGGTGGCTACACCTTC
CASIYGGPVGGYTF
>NA|NA|TRBV6-1|TRBJ2-3
TGTGCCACCTTCGACAGAAGCACAGATACGCAGTATTTT
CATFDRSTDTQYF
>NA|NA|TRBV30|TRBJ1-5
TGTGCCTGGAGTGTGGGGAGCAATCAGCCCCAGCATTTT
CAWSVGSNQPQHF
>NA|NA|TRBV29-1|TRBJ1-1
TGCAGCGTTTTATCCCATCAGGGTGCCAAAGCTTTCTTT
CSVLSHQGAKAFF
>TRBD2|NA|TRBV7-9|TRBJ2-3
TGTGCCAGCGGCGGGAGGAGCACAGATACGCAGTATTTT
CASGGRSTDTQYF
>TRBD1|many|TRBV6-6|TRBJ2-7
TGTGCCAGCAGCGTTCCGGGACAGCCGCAGTACTTC
CASSVPGQPQYF
>NA|NA|TRBV9|TRBJ2-7
TGTGCCAGCAGCCCCCGGGACGTTGCCTACGAGCAGTACTTC
CASSPRDVAYEQYF
>NA|NA|TRBV19|TRBJ2-7
TGTGCCAGTAGTATAGTTTCAGGGGCCTCCTACGAGCAGTACTTC
CASSIVSGASYEQYF
>NA|NA|TRBV28|TRBJ1-5
TGTGCCACTTCAATCAGGGTTCAGCCCCAGCATTTT
CATSIRVQPQHF
>NA|NA|TRBV7-9|TRBJ2-7
TGTGCCAGCAGCTTAATGGGCGACGGGAACGAGCAGTACTTC
CASSLMGDGNEQYF
>NA|NA|TRBV5-6|TRBJ2-2
TGTGCCAGCAGCTTGGGACTGAACACCGGGGAGCTGTTTTTT
CASSLGLNTGELFF
>NA|NA|TRBV27|TRBJ1-5
TGTGCCAGCAGTTTAAGGTTTAACCAGCCCCAGCATTTT
CASSLRFNQPQHF
>TRBD1|NA|TRBV28|TRBJ2-7
TGTGCCAGCAGTTCAACGGGACAGGGGGTCTACGAGCAGTACTTC
CASSSTGQGVYEQYF
>NA|NA|TRBV6-5|TRBJ2-1
TGTGCCAGCAGCCACAGCGGAAGCTCCTACAATGAGCAGTTCTTC
CASSHSGSSYNEQFF
>NA|NA|TRBV19|TRBJ2-3
TGTGCCAGTAGTGCGGTCACAGATACGCAGTATTTT
CASSAVTDTQYF
>NA|NA|TRBV30|TRBJ2-7
TGTGCCTGGAAAGGTGCCACCACCTACGAGCAGTACTTC
CAWKGATTYEQYF
>NA|NA|TRBV6-1|TRBJ2-2
TGTGCCAGCAAGATCAGACAAAACACCGGGGAGCTGTTTTTT
CASKIRQNTGELFF
>NA|NA|TRBV7-2|TRBJ1-3
TGTGCCAGCACCCTCAGCCGCTGGGGGAGCTCTGGAAACACCATATATTTT
CASTLSRWGSSGNTIYF
>NA|NA|TRBV5-1|TRBJ2-1
TGCGCCAGCAAAGAGTCCTCCTACAATGAGCAGTTCTTC
CASKESSYNEQFF
>NA|NA|TRBV4-1|TRBJ2-3
TGCGCCAGCAGCCCTGCACGGCGTGGTACAGATACGCAGTATTTT
CASSPARRGTDTQYF
>NA|NA|TRBV9|TRBJ1-1
TGTGCCAGCAAGGGTCCCCGGGGTACTGAAGCTTTCTTT
CASKGPRGTEAFF
>NA|NA|TRBV29-1|TRBJ1-1
TGCAGCGTTGCGGGGGGCCTAGAAGCTTTCTTT
CSVAGGLEAFF
>TRBD2|once|TRBV4-3|TRBJ2-3
TGCGCCAGCAGCCAAGATCTTGCGGGGGGCTCCATAGGCGATACGCAGTATTTT
CASSQDLAGGSIGDTQYF
>NA|NA|TRBV11-2|TRBJ2-1
TGTGCCAGCACCTTGGGCGTTGAGCAGTTCTTC
CASTLGVEQFF
>TRBD2|NA|TRBV5-1|TRBJ2-3
TGCGCCAGCAGCAAGGGCGGGGGGGCAGATACGCAGTATTTT
CASSKGGGADTQYF
>NA|few|TRBV27|TRBJ1-2
TGTGCCAGCAGTACGGGGGCGAACTATGGCTACACCTTC
CASSTGANYGYTF
>TRBD2|once|TRBV7-8|TRBJ2-1
TGTGCCAGCAGCTTATGGCGCTTACGGGGGGGCTCCTACAATGAGCAGTTCTTC
CASSLWRLRGGSYNEQFF
>NA|NA|TRBV7-2|TRBJ2-4
TGTGCCAGCAGCTTAGCAGTAGCCAAAAACATTCAGTACTTC
CASSLAVAKNIQYF
>NA|NA|TRBV7-9|TRBJ2-1
TGTGCCAGTCCTTTGCTTGGGGTTTCCTACAATGAGCAGTTCTTC
CASPLLGVSYNEQFF
>NA|once|TRBV27|TRBJ2-7
TGTGCCAGCAGGGGGGGCGGGGCCGTCGAGCAGTACTTC
CASRGGGAVEQYF
>NA|NA|TRBV7-9|TRBJ2-3
TGTGCCAGCAGCTTCGCCGCCGGGACTGATACGCAGTATTTT
CASSFAAGTDTQYF
>NA|few|TRBV30|TRBJ2-1
TGTGCCTGGAGTCCCCGCCCCTACAATGAGCAGTTCTTC
CAWSPRPYNEQFF
>TRBD1|NA|TRBV6-5|TRBJ2-3
TGTGCCAGCAGCCCCTACGGGGACAGTACAGATACGCAGTATTTT
CASSPYGDSTDTQYF
>NA|once|TRBV5-4|TRBJ1-1
TGTGCCAGCAGCTCCAGGAACACTGAAGCTTTCTTT
CASSSRNTEAFF
>NA|NA|TRBV5-4|TRBJ1-1
TGTGCCAGCAGCTCGACTGGACTGAACACTGAAGCTTTCTTT
CASSSTGLNTEAFF
>NA|NA|TRBV5-1|TRBJ2-2
TGCGCCAGCAAACAGGGCACCACCGGGGAGCTGTTTTTT
CASKQGTTGELFF
>NA|NA|TRBV7-2|TRBJ2-1
TGTGCCAGCAGTCCTCGGAGAGGGGCCTCGAATGAGCAGTTCTTC
CASSPRRGASNEQFF